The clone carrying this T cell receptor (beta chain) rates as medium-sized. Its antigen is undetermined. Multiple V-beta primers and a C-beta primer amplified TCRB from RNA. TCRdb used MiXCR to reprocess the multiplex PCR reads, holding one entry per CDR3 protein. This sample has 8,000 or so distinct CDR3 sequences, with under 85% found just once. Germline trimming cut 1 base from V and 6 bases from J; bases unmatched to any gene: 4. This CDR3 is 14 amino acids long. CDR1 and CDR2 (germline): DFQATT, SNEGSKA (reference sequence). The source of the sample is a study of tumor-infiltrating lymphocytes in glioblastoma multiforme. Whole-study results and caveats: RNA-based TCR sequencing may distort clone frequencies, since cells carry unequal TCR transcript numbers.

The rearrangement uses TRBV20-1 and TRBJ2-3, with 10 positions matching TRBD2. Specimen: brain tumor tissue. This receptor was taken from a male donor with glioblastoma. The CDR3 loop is CSARVVSGGDTQYF. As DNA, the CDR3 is TGCAGTGCTAGAGTTGTTAGCGGGGGGGATACGCAGTATTTT.